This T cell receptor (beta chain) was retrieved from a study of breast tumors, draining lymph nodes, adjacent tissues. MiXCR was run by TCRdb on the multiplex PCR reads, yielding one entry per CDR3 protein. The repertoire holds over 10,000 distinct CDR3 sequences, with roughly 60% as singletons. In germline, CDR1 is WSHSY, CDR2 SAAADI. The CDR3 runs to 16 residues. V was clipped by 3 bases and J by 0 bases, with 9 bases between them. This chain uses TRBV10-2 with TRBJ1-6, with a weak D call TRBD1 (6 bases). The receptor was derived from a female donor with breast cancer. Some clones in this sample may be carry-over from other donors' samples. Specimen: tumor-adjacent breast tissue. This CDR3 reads CASSEGGSSYNSPLHF. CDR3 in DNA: TGCGCCAGCAGTGAAGGGGGGAGCTCCTATAATTCACCCCTCCACTTT.